The clone carrying this TCR beta chain was observed at least ten times. This sample is part of a study of patients and donors after allogeneic stem cell transplantation. TCRdb processed the RT-PCR reads anew with MiXCR; each CDR3 protein has one entry. Among some 880,000 distinct CDR3 sequences listed, more than 15% were seen once. V dropped 4 bases and J dropped 5; count of bases not matched to a gene: 6. CDR1 and CDR2 (germline): DFQATT, SNEGSKA (reference sequence). This CDR3 comprises 13 residues. The chain is built from TRBV20-1 and TRBJ2-7; 9 bases agree with TRBD1. The sequence was obtained from a human donor who was either an allogeneic HSCT recipient or a stem cell or donor lymphocyte infusion donor (not recorded which). It is not recorded whose cells these are; they may come from a transplant donor. The sample was blood, either unsorted or a sorted T cell fraction (not recorded which). This chain's CDR3 is CSATSDRGNEQYF. CDR3 nucleotide sequence: TGCAGTGCTACTTCGGACAGGGGAAACGAGCAGTACTTC.